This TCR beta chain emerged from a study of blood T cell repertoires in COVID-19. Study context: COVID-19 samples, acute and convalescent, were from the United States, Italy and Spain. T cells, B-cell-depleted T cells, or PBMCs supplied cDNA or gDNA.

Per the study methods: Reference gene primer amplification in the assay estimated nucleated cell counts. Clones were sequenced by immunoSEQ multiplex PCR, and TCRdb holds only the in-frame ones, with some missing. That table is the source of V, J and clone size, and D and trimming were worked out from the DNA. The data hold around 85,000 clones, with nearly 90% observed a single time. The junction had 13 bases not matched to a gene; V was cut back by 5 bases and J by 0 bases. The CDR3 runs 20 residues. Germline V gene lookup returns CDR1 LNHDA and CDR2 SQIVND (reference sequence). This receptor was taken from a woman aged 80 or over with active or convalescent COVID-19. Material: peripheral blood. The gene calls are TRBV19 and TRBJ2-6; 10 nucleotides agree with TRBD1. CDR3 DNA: TGTGCCAGTAGTCGATTTCCGGGACAGGGGAGTATCTCTGGGGCCAACGTCCTGACTTTC. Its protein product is CASSRFPGQGSISGANVLTF.